These T cell receptor beta chains were read from a single sample in a study of blood T cell repertoires in COVID-19. Profiling relied on immunoSEQ multiplex PCR, and the TCRdb table lists in-frame clones only, not all of them. Counted here are a few hundred thousand clones, 85% to 90% occurring once; the ten biggest clones make up 0.9% to 1%. Specimen: peripheral blood. These receptors originate from a middle-aged woman who had recovered from COVID-19. Both conserved end residues are part of each CDR3.

v_call | cdr3_aa
TRBV5-6 | CASRPQGLGTEAFF
TRBV7-8 | CASSRGTSNEQFF
TRBV18 | CASSGSLRGSYNEQFF
TRBV3-1/TRBV3-2 | CASSQGWAGPNEQFF
TRBV3-1/TRBV3-2 | CASSGGNYGYTF
TRBV25-1 | CASSGAPGAGAAGELFF
TRBV19 | CASSIPQGRGTEAFF
TRBV7-9 | CASTLWGEGELFF
TRBV5-1 | CASPPPDTGELFF
TRBV3-1/TRBV3-2 | CASSQGGGVLHF
TRBV7-6 | CASSPQGPGHNNYGYTF
TRBV27 | CASTPGGGYNEQFF
TRBV28 | CASSLGLAWNEQFF
TRBV9 | CASSPTSGIYGEQFF
TRBV7-2 | CASSSRGSGNTIYF
TRBV3-1/TRBV3-2 | CASSQGAVYNSPLHF
TRBV7-9 | CASSPSGSLVTQYF
TRBV29-1 | CSVGRDLNQPQHF
TRBV9 | CASSVGGGGTDTQYF
TRBV7-3 | CASGAGGTYEQYF
TRBV27 | CASRVAAGRATDTQYF
TRBV5-1 | CASRSAITYEQYF
TRBV18 | CASSPGTDSNYGYTF
TRBV30 | CAWKRSPNTGELFF
TRBV19 | CASSRYVLAGGHTGELFF
TRBV13 | CASSLGRGGNTIYF
TRBV4-3 | CASSPRTGSQPQHF
TRBV30 | CAWSSPSPTRTDTQYF
TRBV4-2 | CASSQGGWGTALGEQYF
TRBV7-2 | CASSLRTGEGGYTF
TRBV10-3 | CAISEWAGGETQYF
TRBV28 | CASSLGDNYGYTF
TRBV6-2/TRBV6-3 | CASSYNPPVEQFF
TRBV9 | CASSVRTGRGNTIYF
TRBV6-5 | CASGAHDTGPGELFF
TRBV30 | CAWSVGAVDQPQHF
TRBV4-3 | CASSQVGGAEKETQYF
TRBV7-9 | CASSLAGGSPYEQYF
TRBV10-3 | CAIRTDREPNQPQHF
TRBV5-6 | CASSWGLAGAGSYNEQFF
TRBV7-2 | CASKKGDRVNEQFF
TRBV6-5 | CASSPTGYSNQPQHF
TRBV9 | CASSTRTGVGHGTEAFF
TRBV24-1 | CATSEGGRFNIQYF
TRBV5-1 | CASRRGFNEQFF
TRBV11-2 | CASSLGASGTQETQYF
TRBV3-1/TRBV3-2 | CASSPQGSGGYEQYF
TRBV7-9 | CASSPGTLNTEAFF
TRBV7-9 | CASSPGGTMNTEAFF
TRBV2 | CASRDRVAQPQHF
TRBV14 | CASSQDYNTGELFF
TRBV18 | CASSPGTGVPGEQYF
TRBV12-5 | CASGLSGARANYGYTF
TRBV7-2 | CASSLAGQGTETQYF
TRBV5-1 | CASSGTGESTDTQYF
TRBV6-5 | CASRTSGTGEQYF
TRBV18 | CASSPLDYNLGNEQFF
TRBV11-2 | CASSRGQDAYEQYF
TRBV27 | CASSLTQRTNTDTQYF
TRBV20-1 | CSATGAYEQYF